The 8 T cell receptor beta chains below come from one sample, sequenced in a study of response to subunit inactivated influenza vaccine. One entry per CDR3 protein, called by TCRdb with MiXCR from the RT-PCR reads. The table includes about 310,000 distinct CDR3 sequences, 21% detected once. Sequenced material: PBMCs from blood, taken 21 months after vaccination. The receptor source for this set is a man aged 50 to 75 who received an inactivated influenza vaccine.

This clonotype was counted at least ten times. V gene TRBV20-1 combines with J gene TRBJ1-5; no definite D call. The CDR3 is 16 amino acids. Trimming took off 1 base at V and 0 bases at J, with 13 bases between the two ends. CDR1 and CDR2 from the germline V gene are DFQATT and SNEGSKA (reference sequence). The CDR3 protein is CSARALLEGSNQPQHF. Written as DNA, the CDR3 is TGCAGTGCTAGAGCCCTGCTAGAAGGTAGCAATCAGCCCCAGCATTTT.

The chain joins TRBV25-1 to TRBJ2-7; 9 bases are a match to TRBD1. This CDR3 has 15 amino acids. Trimming removed 2 bases from V and 5 bases from J; junction bases left unmatched: 7. In germline, CDR1 is MGHDK, CDR2 SYGVNS. This CDR3 is CASSEPGDRAHEQYF. The CDR3 nucleotides read TGTGCCAGCAGTGAACCGGGGGACAGGGCGCACGAGCAGTACTTC.

V and J are TRBV6-2 or TRBV6-3 and TRBJ2-1; D is perhaps TRBD1 (6 bases). The germline V gene has CDR1 MNHEY and CDR2 SVGEGT. Trimming cost V 5 bases and J 4 bases, with 15 bases left between them. The CDR3 is 15 amino acids. The CDR3: CASSPDRHLYNEQFF. The CDR3, as DNA: TGTGCCAGCAGTCCTGACAGGCACCTATACAATGAGCAGTTCTTC.

This clonotype was seen only a few times. The rearrangement uses TRBV20-1 and TRBJ2-7; 7 positions match TRBD2. The CDR3 contains 14 residues. The V segment lost 4 bases and the J segment 2 bases; nucleotides outside the gene matches: 8. Germline V gene data show CDR1 as DFQATT and CDR2 as SNEGSKA (reference sequence). The CDR3 protein is CSANGLDATYEQYF. The DNA of the CDR3 is TGCAGTGCTAACGGACTAGACGCCACCTACGAGCAGTACTTC.

This clonotype has a handful of counts. The chain has TRBV6-6 and TRBJ1-1; no reliable D call. The length of the CDR3 is 13 residues. Germline loops: CDR1 MNHNY, CDR2 SVGAGI (reference sequence). Trimming left V 11 bases short and J 1 base short, with 14 bases between. The DNA of the CDR3 is TGTGCCTCTAAGCTACAGCCGAACACTGAAGCTTTCTTT. Translating gives CASKLQPNTEAFF.

The sample holds a few counts of this clonotype. The chain combines TRBV30 with TRBJ1-1; maybe TRBD1 (5 bases). The V gene's germline CDR1 is GTSNPN and CDR2 SVGIG (reference sequence). The V and J ends lost 7 bases and 0 bases respectively, with 9 bases between them. This CDR3 is 12 amino acids long. The CDR3 DNA sequence: TGTGCCTACGACAGACTGAACACTGAAGCTTTCTTT. Its protein is CAYDRLNTEAFF.

This clonotype was counted between two and nine times. This rearrangement joins TRBV4-2 to TRBJ1-5; no reliable D call. This CDR3 spans 14 amino acids. The V end was cut by 1 base, the J end by 8 bases, with 12 bases between. The germline CDR1 and CDR2 sequences are LGHNA and YNFKEQ. In DNA form, the CDR3 reads TGTGCCAGCAGCCAAGGGAAGGGTTTGGAGCCCCAGCATTTT. Its translation: CASSQGKGLEPQHF.

This chain uses TRBV28 with TRBJ2-7, with D maybe TRBD1 (7 bases). Trimming shortened V by 6 bases and J by 5 bases, and 20 bases separated the two germline ends. Looked up from germline, CDR1 is MDHEN and CDR2 is SYDVKM. CDR3 length: 15 residues. The CDR3 protein is CASRGGGTVFHEQYF. CDR3 nucleotide sequence: TGTGCCAGCAGGGGGGGCGGGACAGTATTCCACGAGCAGTACTTC.